This note documents a single TCR beta chain sequence. Generated by immunoSEQ multiplex PCR, the TCRdb table keeps only in-frame clones and is missing some. The sample holds about 62,000 clones, approximately 90% seen once. This sample stems from a study of blood T cell repertoires in COVID-19. The CDR3 is 14 amino acids. Trimming took off 1 base at V and 7 bases at J, with 10 bases between the two ends. Germline V gene data show CDR1 as SGHTA and CDR2 as FQGNSA. V is TRBV7-2 and J is TRBJ1-4; D might be TRBD1 (5 bases). The source is a woman aged 60-70 years with COVID-19, enrolled during active disease. The specimen was peripheral blood. In DNA, the CDR3 is TGTGCCAGCAGCTTAGACGCAGGGTCTGAAAAACTGTTTTTT. It specifies CASSLDAGSEKLFF.